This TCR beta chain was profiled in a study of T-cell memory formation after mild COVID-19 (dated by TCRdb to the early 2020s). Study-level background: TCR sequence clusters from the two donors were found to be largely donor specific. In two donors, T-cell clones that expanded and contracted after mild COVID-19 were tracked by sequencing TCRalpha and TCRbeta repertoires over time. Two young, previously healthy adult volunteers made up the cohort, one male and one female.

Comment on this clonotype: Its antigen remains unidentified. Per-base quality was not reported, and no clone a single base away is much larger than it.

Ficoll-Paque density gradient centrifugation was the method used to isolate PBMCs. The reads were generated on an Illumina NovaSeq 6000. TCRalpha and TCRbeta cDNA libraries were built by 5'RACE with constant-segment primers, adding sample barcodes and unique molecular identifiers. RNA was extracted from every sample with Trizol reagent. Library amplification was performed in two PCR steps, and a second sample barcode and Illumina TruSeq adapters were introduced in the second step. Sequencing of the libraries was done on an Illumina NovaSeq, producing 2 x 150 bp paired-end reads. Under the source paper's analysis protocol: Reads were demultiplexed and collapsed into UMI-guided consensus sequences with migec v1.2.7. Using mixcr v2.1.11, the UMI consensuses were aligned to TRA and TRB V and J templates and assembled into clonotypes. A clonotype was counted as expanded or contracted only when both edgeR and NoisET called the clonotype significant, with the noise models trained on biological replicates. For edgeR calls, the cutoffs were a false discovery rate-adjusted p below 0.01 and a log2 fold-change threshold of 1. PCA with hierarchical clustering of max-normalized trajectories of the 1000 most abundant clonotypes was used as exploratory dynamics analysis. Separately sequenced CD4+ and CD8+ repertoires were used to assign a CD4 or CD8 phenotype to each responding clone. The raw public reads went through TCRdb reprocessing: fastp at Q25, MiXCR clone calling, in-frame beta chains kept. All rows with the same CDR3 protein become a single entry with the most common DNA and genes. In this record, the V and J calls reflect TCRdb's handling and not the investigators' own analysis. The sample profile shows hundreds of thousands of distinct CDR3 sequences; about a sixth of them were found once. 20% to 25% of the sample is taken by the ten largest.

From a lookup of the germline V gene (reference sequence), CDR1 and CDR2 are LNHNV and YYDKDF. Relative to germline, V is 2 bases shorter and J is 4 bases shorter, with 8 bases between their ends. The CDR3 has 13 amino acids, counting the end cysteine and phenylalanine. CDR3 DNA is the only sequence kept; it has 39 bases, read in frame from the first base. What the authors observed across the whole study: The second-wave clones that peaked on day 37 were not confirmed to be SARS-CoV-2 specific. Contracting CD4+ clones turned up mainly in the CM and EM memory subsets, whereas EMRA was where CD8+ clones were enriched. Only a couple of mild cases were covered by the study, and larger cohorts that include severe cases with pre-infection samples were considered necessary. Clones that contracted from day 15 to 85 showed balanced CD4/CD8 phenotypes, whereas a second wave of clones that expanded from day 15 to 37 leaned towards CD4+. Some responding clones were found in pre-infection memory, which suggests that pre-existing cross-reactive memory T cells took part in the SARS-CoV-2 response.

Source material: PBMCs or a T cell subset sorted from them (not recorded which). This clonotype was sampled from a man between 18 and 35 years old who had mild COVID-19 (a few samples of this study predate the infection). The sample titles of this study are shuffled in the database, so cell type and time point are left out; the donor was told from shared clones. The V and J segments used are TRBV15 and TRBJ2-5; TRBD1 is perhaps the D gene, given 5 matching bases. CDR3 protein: CATSRPQGETQYF. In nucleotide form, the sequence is TGTGCCACCAGCAGACCGCAGGGAGAGACCCAGTACTTC. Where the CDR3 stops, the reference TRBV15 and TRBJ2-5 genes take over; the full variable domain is DAMVIQNPRYQVTQFGKPVTLSCSQTLNHNVMYWYQQKSSQAPKLLFHYYDKDFNNEADTPDNFQSRRPNTSFCFLDIRSPGLGDTAMYLCATSRPQGETQYFGPGTRLLVL.